The clone carrying this T cell receptor beta chain was counted once. This entry comes from a study of blood T cell repertoires in COVID-19. Study details: COVID-19 samples, acute and convalescent, were from the United States, Italy and Spain. From T cells, B-cell-depleted T cells, or PBMCs came the material, which was cDNA or gDNA.

Per the authors' pipeline: Estimation of nucleated cell counts was performed using reference gene primer amplification. Sequencing used immunoSEQ multiplex PCR; TCRdb keeps in-frame clones, though not all of them. The D gene and trimming were derived from the DNA, and the V and J assignments and clone size from that table. The sample shows about 110,000 clones, 85% to 95% of them seen only once. The CDR3 covers 16 residues. V shed 7 bases, J shed 10 bases, and the junction held 19 bases outside the gene matches. Germline CDR1 and CDR2: MDHEN and SYDVKM. The J gene is TRBJ1-1, the V gene TRBV28; 9 nucleotides align to TRBD1. The origin of this receptor is a woman aged 30 to 39 with acute or convalescent COVID-19. Sequenced sample: peripheral blood. CDR3 protein: CASTWGTGNLKPRAFF. CDR3 sequence (DNA): TGTGCCAGCACTTGGGGGACAGGGAACCTCAAGCCGCGAGCTTTCTTT.